The clone carrying this T cell receptor beta chain was recorded only once. Its specificity is unknown. A second about 7 to 12 cycle PCR used barcoded and J-beta primers. A template-switch adaptor containing 12 random nucleotides labeled each cDNA molecule. TCRdb reanalysed the 5' RACE reads using MiXCR and keeps one entry per CDR3 protein. Of about 680,000 distinct CDR3 sequences listed, about 52% were seen once; the top ten hold under 35%. The CDR3 runs 14 residues. V was cut by 8 bases and J by 2 bases, with 15 bases left in between. This entry comes from a study of blood T cells in healthy people across ages. General study results and limits: Naive and antigen-experienced cells were not separated, limiting conclusive comparison.

Each of the donors had 8 to 10 milliliters of peripheral blood drawn into EDTA-treated Vacutainer tubes. With each sample, at least 6 micrograms of total RNA were extracted. The sequenced sample consisted of blood. This receptor was taken from a woman between 55 and 75 years old in good health. J is TRBJ1-1 and V is TRBV12-3 or TRBV12-4, with D unclear. CDR3 loop: CASLLMGGNTEAFF. The CDR3, as DNA: TGTGCCAGCTTACTTATGGGAGGAAACACTGAAGCTTTCTTT.